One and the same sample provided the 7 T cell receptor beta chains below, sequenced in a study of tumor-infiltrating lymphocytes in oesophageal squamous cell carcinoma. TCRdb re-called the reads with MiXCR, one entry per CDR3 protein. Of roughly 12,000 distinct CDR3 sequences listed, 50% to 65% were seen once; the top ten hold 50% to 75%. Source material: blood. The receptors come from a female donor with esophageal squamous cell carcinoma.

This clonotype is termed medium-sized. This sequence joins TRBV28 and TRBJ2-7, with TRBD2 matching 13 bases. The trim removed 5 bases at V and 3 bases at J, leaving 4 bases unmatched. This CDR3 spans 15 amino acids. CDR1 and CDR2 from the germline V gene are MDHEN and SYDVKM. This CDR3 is CASSPGLAGDYEQYF. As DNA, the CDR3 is TGTGCCAGCAGTCCTGGACTAGCGGGGGACTACGAGCAGTACTTC.

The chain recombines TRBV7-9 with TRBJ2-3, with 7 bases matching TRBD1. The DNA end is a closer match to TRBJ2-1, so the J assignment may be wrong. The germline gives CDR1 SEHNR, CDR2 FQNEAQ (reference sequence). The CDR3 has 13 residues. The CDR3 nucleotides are TGTGCCAGCAGCTTAGGGGAAGGGACAGCTCAGTTCTTC. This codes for CASSLGEGTAQFF.

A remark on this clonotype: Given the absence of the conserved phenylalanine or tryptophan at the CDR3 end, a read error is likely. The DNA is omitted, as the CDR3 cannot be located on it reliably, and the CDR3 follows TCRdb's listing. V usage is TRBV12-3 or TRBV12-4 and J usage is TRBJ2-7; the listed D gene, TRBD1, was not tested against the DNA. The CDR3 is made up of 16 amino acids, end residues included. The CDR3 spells CASSLDRVRYDYTFGS.

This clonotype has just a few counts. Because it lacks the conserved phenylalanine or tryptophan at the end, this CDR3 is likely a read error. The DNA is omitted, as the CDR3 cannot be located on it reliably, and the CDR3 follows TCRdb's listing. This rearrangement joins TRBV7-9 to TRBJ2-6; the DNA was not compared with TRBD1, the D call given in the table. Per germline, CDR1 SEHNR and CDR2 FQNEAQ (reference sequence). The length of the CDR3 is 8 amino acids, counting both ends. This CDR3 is CASSLEGV.

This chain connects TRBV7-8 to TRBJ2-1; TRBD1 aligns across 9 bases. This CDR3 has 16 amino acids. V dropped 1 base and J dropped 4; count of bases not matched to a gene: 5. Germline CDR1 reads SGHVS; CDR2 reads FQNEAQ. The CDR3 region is CASSLGWGQGYNEQFF. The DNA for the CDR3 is TGTGCCAGCAGCTTAGGCTGGGGACAGGGATACAATGAGCAGTTCTTC.

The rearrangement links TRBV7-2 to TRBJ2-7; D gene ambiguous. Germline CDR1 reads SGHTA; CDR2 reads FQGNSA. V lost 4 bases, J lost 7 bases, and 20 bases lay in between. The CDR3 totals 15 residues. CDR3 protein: CASSSDLFSYNEQYF. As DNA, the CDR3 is TGTGCCAGCAGCTCAGACTTGTTCTCCTACAATGAGCAGTACTTC.

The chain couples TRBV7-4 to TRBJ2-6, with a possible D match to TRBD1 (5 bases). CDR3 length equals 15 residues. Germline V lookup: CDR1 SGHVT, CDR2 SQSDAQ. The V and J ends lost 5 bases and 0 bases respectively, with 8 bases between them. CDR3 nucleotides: TGTGCCAGCAGCCAGGGCTACTCTGGGGCCAACGTCCTGACTTTC. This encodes CASSQGYSGANVLTF.